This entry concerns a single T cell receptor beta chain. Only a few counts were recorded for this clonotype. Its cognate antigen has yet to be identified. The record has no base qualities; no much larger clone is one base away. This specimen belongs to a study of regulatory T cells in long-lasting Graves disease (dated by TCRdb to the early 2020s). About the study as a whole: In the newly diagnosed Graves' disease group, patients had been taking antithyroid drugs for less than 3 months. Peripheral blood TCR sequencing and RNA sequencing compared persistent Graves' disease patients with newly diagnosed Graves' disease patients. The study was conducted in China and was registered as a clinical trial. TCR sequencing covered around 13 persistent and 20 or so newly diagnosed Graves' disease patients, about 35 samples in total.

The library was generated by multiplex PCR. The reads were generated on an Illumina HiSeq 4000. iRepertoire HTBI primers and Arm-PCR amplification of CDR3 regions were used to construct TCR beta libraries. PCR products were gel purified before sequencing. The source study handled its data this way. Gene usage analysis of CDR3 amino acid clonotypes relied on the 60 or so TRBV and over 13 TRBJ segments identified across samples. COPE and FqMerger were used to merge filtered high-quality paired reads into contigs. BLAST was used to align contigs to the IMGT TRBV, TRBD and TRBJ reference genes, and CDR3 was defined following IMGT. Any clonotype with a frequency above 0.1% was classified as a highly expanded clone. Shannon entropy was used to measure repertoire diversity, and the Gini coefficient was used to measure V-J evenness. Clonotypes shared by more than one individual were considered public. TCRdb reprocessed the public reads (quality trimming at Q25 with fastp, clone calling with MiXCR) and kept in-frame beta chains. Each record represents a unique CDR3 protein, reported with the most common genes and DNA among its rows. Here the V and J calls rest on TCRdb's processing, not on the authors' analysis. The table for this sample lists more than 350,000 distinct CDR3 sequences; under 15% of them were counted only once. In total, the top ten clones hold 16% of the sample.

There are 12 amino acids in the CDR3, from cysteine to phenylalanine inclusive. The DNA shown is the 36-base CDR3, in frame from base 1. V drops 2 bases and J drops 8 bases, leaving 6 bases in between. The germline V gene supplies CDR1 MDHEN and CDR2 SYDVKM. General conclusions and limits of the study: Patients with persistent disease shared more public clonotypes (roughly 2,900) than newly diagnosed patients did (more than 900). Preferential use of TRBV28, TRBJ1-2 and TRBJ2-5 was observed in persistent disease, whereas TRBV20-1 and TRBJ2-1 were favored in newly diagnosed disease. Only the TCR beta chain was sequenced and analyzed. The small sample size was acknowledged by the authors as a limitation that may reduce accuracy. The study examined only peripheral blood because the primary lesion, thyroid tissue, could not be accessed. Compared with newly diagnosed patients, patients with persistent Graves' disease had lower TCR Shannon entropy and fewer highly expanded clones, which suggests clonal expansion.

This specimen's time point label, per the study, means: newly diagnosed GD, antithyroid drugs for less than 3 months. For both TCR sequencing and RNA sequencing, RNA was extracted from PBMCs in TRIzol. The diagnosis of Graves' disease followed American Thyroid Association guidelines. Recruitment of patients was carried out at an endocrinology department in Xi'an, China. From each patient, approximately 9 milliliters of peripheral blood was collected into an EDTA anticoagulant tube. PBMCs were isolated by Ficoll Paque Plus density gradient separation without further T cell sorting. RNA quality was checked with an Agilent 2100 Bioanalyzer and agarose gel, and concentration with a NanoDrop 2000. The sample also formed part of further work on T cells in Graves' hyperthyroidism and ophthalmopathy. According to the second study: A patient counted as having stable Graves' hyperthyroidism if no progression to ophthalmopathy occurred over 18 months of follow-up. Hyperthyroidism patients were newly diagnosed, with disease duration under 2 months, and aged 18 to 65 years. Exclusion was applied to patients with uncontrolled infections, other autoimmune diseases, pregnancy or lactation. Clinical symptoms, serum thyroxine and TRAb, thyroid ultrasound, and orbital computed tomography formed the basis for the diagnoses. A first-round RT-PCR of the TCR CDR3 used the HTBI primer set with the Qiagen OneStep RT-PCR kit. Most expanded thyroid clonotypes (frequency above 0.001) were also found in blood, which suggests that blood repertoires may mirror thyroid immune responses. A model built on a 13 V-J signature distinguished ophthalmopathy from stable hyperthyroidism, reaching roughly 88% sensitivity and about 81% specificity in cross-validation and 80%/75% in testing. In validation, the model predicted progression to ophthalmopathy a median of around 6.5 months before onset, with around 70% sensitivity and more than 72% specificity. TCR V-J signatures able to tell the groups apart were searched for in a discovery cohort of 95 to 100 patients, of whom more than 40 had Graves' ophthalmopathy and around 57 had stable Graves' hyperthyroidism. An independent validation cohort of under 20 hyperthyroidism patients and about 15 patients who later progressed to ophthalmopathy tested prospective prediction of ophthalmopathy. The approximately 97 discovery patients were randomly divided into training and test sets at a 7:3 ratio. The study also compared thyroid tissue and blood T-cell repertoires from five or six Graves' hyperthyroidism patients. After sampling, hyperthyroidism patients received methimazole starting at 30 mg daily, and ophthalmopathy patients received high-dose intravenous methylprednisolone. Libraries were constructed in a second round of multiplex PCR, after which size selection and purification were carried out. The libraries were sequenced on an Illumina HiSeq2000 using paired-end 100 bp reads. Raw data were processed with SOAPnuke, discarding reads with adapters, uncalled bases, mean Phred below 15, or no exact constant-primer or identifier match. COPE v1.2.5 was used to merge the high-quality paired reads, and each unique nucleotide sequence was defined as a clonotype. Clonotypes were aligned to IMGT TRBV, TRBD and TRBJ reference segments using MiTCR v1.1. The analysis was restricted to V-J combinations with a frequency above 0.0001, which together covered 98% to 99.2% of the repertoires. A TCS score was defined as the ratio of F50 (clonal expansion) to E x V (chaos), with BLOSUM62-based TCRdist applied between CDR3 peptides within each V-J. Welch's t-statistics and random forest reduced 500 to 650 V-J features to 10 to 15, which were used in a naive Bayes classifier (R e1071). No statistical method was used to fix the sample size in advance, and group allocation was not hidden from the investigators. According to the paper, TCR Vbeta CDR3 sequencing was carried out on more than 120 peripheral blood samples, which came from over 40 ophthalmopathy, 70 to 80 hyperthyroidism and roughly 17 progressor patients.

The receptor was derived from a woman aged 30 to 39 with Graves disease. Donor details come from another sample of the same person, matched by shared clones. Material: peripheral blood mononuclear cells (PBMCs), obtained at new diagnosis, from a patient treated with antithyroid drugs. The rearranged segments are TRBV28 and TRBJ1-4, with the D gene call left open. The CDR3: CASSLEVEKLFF. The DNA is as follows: TGTGCCAGCAGTTTAGAAGTCGAAAAACTGTTTTTT.